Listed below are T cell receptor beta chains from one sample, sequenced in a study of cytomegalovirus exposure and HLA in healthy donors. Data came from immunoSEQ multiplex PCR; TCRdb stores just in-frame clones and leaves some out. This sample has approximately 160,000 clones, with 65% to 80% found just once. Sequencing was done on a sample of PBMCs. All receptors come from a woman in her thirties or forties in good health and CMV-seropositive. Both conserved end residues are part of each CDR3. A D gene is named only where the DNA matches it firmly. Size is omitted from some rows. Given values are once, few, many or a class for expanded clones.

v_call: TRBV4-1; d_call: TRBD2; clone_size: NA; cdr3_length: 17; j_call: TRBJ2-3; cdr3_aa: CASSQEGSSGGADTQYF; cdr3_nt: TGCGCCAGCAGCCAAGAAGGTTCTAGCGGGGGGGCTGATACGCAGTATTTT
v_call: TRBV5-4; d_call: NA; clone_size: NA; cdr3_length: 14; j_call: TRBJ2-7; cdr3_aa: CASSLSGSSYEQYF; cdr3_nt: TGTGCCAGCAGCTTGTCGGGTAGCTCCTACGAGCAGTACTTC
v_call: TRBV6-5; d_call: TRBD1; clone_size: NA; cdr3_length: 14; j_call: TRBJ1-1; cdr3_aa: CASSPTTGEKKAFF; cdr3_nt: TGTGCCAGCAGCCCTACTACAGGGGAAAAAAAAGCTTTCTTT
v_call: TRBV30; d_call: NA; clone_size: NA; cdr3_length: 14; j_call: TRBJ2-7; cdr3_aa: CAWSWGGGPYEQYF; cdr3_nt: TGTGCCTGGAGTTGGGGCGGGGGCCCCTACGAGCAGTACTTC
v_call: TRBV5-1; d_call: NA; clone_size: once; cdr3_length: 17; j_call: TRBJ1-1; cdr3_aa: CASSLMGGAGAETEAFF; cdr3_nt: TGCGCCAGCAGCTTGATGGGGGGGGCAGGGGCAGAAACTGAAGCTTTCTTT
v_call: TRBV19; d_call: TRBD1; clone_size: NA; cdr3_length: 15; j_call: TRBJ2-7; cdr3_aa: CASSPTGPSSYEQYF; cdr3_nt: TGTGCCAGTAGCCCGACAGGGCCGAGCTCCTACGAGCAGTACTTC
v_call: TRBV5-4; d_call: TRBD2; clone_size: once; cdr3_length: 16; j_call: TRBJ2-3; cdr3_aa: CASSWLSGESTDTQYF; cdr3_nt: TGTGCCAGCAGCTGGCTTAGCGGGGAGAGCACAGATACGCAGTATTTT
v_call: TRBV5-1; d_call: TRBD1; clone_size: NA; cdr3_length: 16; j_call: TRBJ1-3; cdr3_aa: CASSLAGTALGNTIYF; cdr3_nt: TGCGCCAGCAGCTTGGCCGGGACAGCCTTGGGAAACACCATATATTTT
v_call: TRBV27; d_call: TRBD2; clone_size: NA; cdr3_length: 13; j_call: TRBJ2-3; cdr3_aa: CDDPRGGTDTQYF; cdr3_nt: TGTGACGACCCCCGGGGGGGGACAGATACGCAGTATTTT
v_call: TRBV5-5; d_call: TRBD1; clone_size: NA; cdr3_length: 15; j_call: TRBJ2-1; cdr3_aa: CASSRDRGDYNEQFF; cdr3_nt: TGTGCCAGCAGTAGAGACAGGGGGGATTACAATGAGCAGTTCTTC
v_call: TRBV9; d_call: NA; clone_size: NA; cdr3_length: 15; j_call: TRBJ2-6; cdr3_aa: CASSRSNSGANGLTF; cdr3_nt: TGTGCCAGCAGCCGGAGTAACTCTGGGGCCAACGGCCTGACTTTC
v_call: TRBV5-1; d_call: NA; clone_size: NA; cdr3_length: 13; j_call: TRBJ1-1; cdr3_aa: CASSSNGDTEAFF; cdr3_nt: TGCGCCAGCAGCTCCAACGGGGACACTGAAGCTTTCTTT
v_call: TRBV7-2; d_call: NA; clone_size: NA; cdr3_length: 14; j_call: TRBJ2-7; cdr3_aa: CASSSQSGAYEQYF; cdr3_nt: TGTGCCAGCAGCTCCCAAAGCGGAGCCTACGAGCAGTACTTC
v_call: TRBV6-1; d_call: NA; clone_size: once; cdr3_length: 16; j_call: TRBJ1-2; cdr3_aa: CASSEGTGTANYGYTF; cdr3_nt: TGTGCCAGCAGTGAAGGCACAGGGACGGCTAACTATGGCTACACCTTC
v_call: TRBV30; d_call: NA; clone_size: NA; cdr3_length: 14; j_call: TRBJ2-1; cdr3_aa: CAWTTLLGRGEQFF; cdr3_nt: TGTGCCTGGACCACCCTCCTCGGGAGAGGCGAGCAGTTCTTC
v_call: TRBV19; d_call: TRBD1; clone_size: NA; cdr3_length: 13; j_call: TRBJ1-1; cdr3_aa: CASSETGWTEAFF; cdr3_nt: TGTGCCAGTAGTGAGACAGGGTGGACTGAAGCTTTCTTT
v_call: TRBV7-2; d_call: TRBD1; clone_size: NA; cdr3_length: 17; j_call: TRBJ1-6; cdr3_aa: CASSLVPTGLGNSPLHF; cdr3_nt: TGTGCCAGCAGCTTAGTCCCGACAGGGTTGGGAAATTCACCCCTCCACTTT
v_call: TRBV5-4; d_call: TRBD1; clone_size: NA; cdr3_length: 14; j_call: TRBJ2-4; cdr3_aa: CASSSERDRDIQYF; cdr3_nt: TGTGCCAGCAGCTCTGAACGGGACAGGGACATTCAGTACTTC
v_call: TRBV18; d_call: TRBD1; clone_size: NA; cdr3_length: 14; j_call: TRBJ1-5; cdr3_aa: CASSPGTGAQPQHF; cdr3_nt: TGTGCCAGCTCACCCGGGACAGGTGCTCAGCCCCAGCATTTT
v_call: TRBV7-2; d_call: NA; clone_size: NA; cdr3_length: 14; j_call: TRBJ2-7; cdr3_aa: CASSFLSPTREQYF; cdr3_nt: TGTGCCAGCAGCTTCCTCTCACCTACTCGGGAGCAGTACTTC
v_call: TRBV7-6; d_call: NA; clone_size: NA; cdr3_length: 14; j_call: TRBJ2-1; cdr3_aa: CASTRGTERSEQFF; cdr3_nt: TGTGCCAGCACCCGAGGGACTGAGAGGAGTGAGCAGTTCTTC
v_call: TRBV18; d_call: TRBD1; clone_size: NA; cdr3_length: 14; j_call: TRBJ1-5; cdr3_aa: CASSPTGSDQPQHF; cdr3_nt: TGTGCCAGCTCACCGACAGGGTCGGATCAGCCCCAGCATTTT
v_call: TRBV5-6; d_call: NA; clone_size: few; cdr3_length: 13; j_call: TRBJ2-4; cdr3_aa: CASSSGLVDIQYF; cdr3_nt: TGTGCCAGCAGCTCCGGACTGGTGGACATTCAGTACTTC
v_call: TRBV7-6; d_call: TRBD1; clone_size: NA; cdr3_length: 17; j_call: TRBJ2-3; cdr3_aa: CASSSRDRTGGTDTQYF; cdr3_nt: TGTGCCAGCAGCTCAAGGGACCGGACAGGTGGCACAGATACGCAGTATTTT
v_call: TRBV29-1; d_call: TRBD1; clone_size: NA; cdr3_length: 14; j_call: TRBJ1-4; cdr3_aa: CSVEATGTNEKLFF; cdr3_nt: TGCAGCGTTGAGGCGACAGGGACTAATGAAAAACTGTTTTTT
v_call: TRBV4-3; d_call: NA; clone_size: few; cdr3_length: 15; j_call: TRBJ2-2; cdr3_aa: CASSQDRGSGTKLFF; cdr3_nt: TGCGCCAGCAGCCAAGATCGCGGGTCGGGAACGAAGCTGTTTTTT
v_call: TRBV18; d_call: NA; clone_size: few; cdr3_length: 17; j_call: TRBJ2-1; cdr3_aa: CASSPLGGGSSYNEQFF; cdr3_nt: TGTGCCAGCTCACCATTGGGCGGGGGCTCCTCCTACAATGAGCAGTTCTTC